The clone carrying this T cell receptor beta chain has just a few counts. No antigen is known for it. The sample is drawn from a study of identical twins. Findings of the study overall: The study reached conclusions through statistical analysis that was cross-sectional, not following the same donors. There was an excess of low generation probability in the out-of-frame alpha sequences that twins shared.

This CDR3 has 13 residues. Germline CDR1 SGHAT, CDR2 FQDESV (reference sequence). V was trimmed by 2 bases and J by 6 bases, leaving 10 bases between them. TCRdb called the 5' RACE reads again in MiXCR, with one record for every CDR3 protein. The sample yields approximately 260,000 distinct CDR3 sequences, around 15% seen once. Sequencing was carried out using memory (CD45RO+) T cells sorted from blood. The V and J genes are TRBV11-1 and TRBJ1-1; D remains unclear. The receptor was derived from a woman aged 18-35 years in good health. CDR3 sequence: CASSLLGGSEAFF. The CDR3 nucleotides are TGTGCCAGCAGCTTATTAGGTGGCTCTGAAGCTTTCTTT.